This entry concerns a single T cell receptor beta chain. Its target antigen remains unknown. No qualities accompany the bases; no much larger clone lies one base away. The record originates from a study of cytomegalovirus exposure and HLA in healthy donors (dated by TCRdb to 2015 to 2018). Some background on the complete study: The roughly 700 repertoires of the first cohort and the 95 to 150 validation repertoires were produced on the same platform, according to a later analysis. The study was designed to test whether signatures of past pathogen exposure could be identified by cataloging public T cell receptors. Besides the first cohort of roughly 640 subjects, a separate validation cohort made up of roughly 120 different subjects was used. The study combined high-throughput TCR immunosequencing, statistical association of individual TCRs with disease status, and machine learning to predict cytomegalovirus infection status.

The V end loses 4 bases and the J end loses 7 bases, and a stretch of 18 bases separates them. There are 15 amino acids in the CDR3, from cysteine to phenylalanine inclusive. The DNA shown is the 45-base CDR3, in frame from base 1. The germline V gene specifies SGHRS as CDR1 and YFSETQ as CDR2. Findings and caveats that apply to the study as a whole: The classifier was reported to diagnose cytomegalovirus status with high specificity and sensitivity in both the original and validation cohorts. The authors suggested that the approach could potentially be extended to other disease states and immunological phenotypes. Subsequent analysis determined that TCRs grouped into clusters in the first cohort also showed a tendency toward co-occurrence across the approximately 110 validation repertoires, and approximately 94% of cluster scores exceeded 0. The study listed over 150 TCR beta chains as associated with cytomegalovirus. Three of the identified cytomegalovirus-associated TCR beta chains were confirmed in vitro to be specific for cytomegalovirus antigens. Across donors, most TCR sequences were observed very rarely, whereas some public TCRs were present in many individuals. All 120 or so repertoires were used to score co-occurrence in the validation cohort in a later analysis, because that analysis had no HLA typing for the cohort.

Receptors were amplified or captured by the immunoSEQ multiplex PCR assay. Per the authors' processing: A statistical classification framework was built for diagnosing cytomegalovirus status from the catalog of TCR beta chain sequences. As stored in TCRdb, this immuneACCESS dataset retains in-frame rearrangements with V and J assigned. A fraction of the clones does not appear; measured against another copy, unresolved V genes explain less than half of the discrepancy, and the remainder lacks a known reason. The DNA was the basis for D and trimming; V, J and clone size are from that table. The sample has 220,000 or so clones on record, 75% to 95% of them singletons. The top ten clonotypes cover 0.85% to 1.2% of the sample. Separate from the roughly 700-subject first cohort, the validation cohort of 90 to 150 subjects was the group to which the donors belonged.

The sequenced sample consisted of PBMCs. The chain is assembled from TRBV5-1 and TRBJ2-1, with a weak D call of TRBD2 (6 bases match). The source is a young woman in good health and CMV-seronegative. The nucleotide sequence reads as follows: TGCGCCAGCAGCGTGGGACTTCAAGAGGGTAATGAGCAGTTCTTC. The encoded protein is CASSVGLQEGNEQFF.